This is a list of T cell receptor beta chains from one sample in a study of OX40 agonist ivuxolimab in advanced cancers. Profiled with immunoSEQ multiplex PCR; TCRdb holds only in-frame clones, not every one. This sample carries tens of thousands of clones, around 94% of them seen once, and the ten largest clones take more than 9.5%. Sample: CD4+ or CD8+ T cells sorted from blood, taken in a trial of the OX40 agonist ivuxolimab. The receptor source for this set is an adult with an advanced solid tumor such as melanoma, head and neck, liver or kidney cancer. Both conserved end residues are part of each CDR3. Fields, in order: CDR3 DNA, CDR3 protein, J gene, V gene, D gene, clone size. The D gene is left open where the match is weak. Clone size, where shown, is once, few, many, or a class for clones that have expanded.

CDR3 DNA: TGTGCCAGCAGTGGGGGACTAGCGGGAGTACCTGAGCAGTTCTTC
CDR3 protein: CASSGGLAGVPEQFF
J gene: TRBJ2-1
V gene: TRBV2
D gene: TRBD2
clone size: .

CDR3 DNA: TGTGCCTGGAGTCCAGGAGAAGCTTACGAGCAGTACTTC
CDR3 protein: CAWSPGEAYEQYF
J gene: TRBJ2-7
V gene: TRBV30
D gene: .
clone size: .

CDR3 DNA: TGTGCCAGCAGCTTAGCTCCGACAGGGGGGAGTTCCTACGAGCAGTACTTC
CDR3 protein: CASSLAPTGGSSYEQYF
J gene: TRBJ2-7
V gene: TRBV7-2
D gene: TRBD1
clone size: .

CDR3 DNA: TGTGCCAGCAGTTTATCGACGGACGGGGCGGAAGATACGCAGTATTTT
CDR3 protein: CASSLSTDGAEDTQYF
J gene: TRBJ2-3
V gene: TRBV27
D gene: .
clone size: .

CDR3 DNA: TGTGCCAGCAGCGGGGCGGAGAACACTGAAGCTTTCTTT
CDR3 protein: CASSGAENTEAFF
J gene: TRBJ1-1
V gene: TRBV21-1
D gene: .
clone size: .

CDR3 DNA: TGTGCCAGCAATCAGGGAGGCTCTGGGGCCAACGTCCTGACTTTC
CDR3 protein: CASNQGGSGANVLTF
J gene: TRBJ2-6
V gene: TRBV27
D gene: .
clone size: .

CDR3 DNA: TGTGCCAGTAGTATAAGGAATAGCAACATTCAGTACTTC
CDR3 protein: CASSIRNSNIQYF
J gene: TRBJ2-4
V gene: TRBV19
D gene: .
clone size: .

CDR3 DNA: TGTGCCAGCAGCTTCCAAGCGGGAGGGCCCCTCGAGCAGTACTTC
CDR3 protein: CASSFQAGGPLEQYF
J gene: TRBJ2-7
V gene: TRBV11-2
D gene: TRBD2
clone size: .

CDR3 DNA: TGTGCCAGCAGAACAGGGGAGCACTATGGCTACACCTTC
CDR3 protein: CASRTGEHYGYTF
J gene: TRBJ1-2
V gene: TRBV7-9
D gene: TRBD1
clone size: .

CDR3 DNA: TGTGCCAGCACCATAGCGGGTGTTAGCACAGATACGCAGTATTTT
CDR3 protein: CASTIAGVSTDTQYF
J gene: TRBJ2-3
V gene: TRBV28
D gene: TRBD2
clone size: .

CDR3 DNA: TGCGCCAGCAGCCAAGTGGGAGGGGCAGAGATAACCTATGGCTACACCTTC
CDR3 protein: CASSQVGGAEITYGYTF
J gene: TRBJ1-2
V gene: TRBV4-1
D gene: .
clone size: .

CDR3 DNA: TGTGCCAGCAGCCGCGGGGATGCCGCCCCCTACAATGAGCAGTTCTTC
CDR3 protein: CASSRGDAAPYNEQFF
J gene: TRBJ2-1
V gene: TRBV6-6
D gene: .
clone size: .

CDR3 DNA: TGTGCCAGCAGCCCTACTAGTAATGAGCAGTTCTTC
CDR3 protein: CASSPTSNEQFF
J gene: TRBJ2-1
V gene: TRBV7-3
D gene: .
clone size: .

CDR3 DNA: TGTGCCAGCAGCAAAGAGCGGGAGGTAGCTTACAATGAGCAGTTCTTC
CDR3 protein: CASSKEREVAYNEQFF
J gene: TRBJ2-1
V gene: TRBV9
D gene: TRBD2
clone size: .

CDR3 DNA: TGTGCCATCAGTGAGAGCAGGGATCTAGGGGCTAATGAAAAACTGTTTTTT
CDR3 protein: CAISESRDLGANEKLFF
J gene: TRBJ1-4
V gene: TRBV10-3
D gene: .
clone size: .

CDR3 DNA: TGTGCCAGCAGCTTAGGGTCTGACAGCTATGGCTACACCTTC
CDR3 protein: CASSLGSDSYGYTF
J gene: TRBJ1-2
V gene: TRBV7-9
D gene: .
clone size: .

CDR3 DNA: TGTGCCAGTAGTATAGGGCAGGGTGGCGAGCAGTACTTC
CDR3 protein: CASSIGQGGEQYF
J gene: TRBJ2-7
V gene: TRBV19
D gene: .
clone size: .

CDR3 DNA: TGTGCCAGCAGCTTAGCATCGGGACTAGCGGGGGACGAGCAGTACTTC
CDR3 protein: CASSLASGLAGDEQYF
J gene: TRBJ2-7
V gene: TRBV7-6
D gene: TRBD2
clone size: .

CDR3 DNA: TGTGCCAGTAGAAACCGGGACTGGACGAACACCGGGGAGCTGTTTTTT
CDR3 protein: CASRNRDWTNTGELFF
J gene: TRBJ2-2
V gene: TRBV19
D gene: .
clone size: .

CDR3 DNA: TGTGCCAGCAGCGCGGGGACAGGGATTGGGGATGAGCAGTTCTTC
CDR3 protein: CASSAGTGIGDEQFF
J gene: TRBJ2-1
V gene: TRBV9
D gene: TRBD1
clone size: .

CDR3 DNA: TGTGCCAGCAGCTTAGCCCGAACTGAGAACTATGGCTACACCTTC
CDR3 protein: CASSLARTENYGYTF
J gene: TRBJ1-2
V gene: TRBV7-9
D gene: .
clone size: .

CDR3 DNA: TGTGCCAGCAGCTTAAGGACTAGTATCCTGTACGAGCAGTACTTC
CDR3 protein: CASSLRTSILYEQYF
J gene: TRBJ2-7
V gene: TRBV7-2
D gene: TRBD2
clone size: .

CDR3 DNA: TGTGCCAGCAGTGAACAAACCGGGACAGGGGGTTTCTCTGGGGCCAACGTCCTGACTTTC
CDR3 protein: CASSEQTGTGGFSGANVLTF
J gene: TRBJ2-6
V gene: TRBV6-1
D gene: TRBD1
clone size: .

CDR3 DNA: TGTGCCAGCAGCTTAGTCGAGAAGCCGTCGTACGAGCAGTACTTC
CDR3 protein: CASSLVEKPSYEQYF
J gene: TRBJ2-7
V gene: TRBV7-6
D gene: .
clone size: .

CDR3 DNA: TGTGCCAGCAGCCCCGGACTAGGGGCAGATGAGCAGTACTTC
CDR3 protein: CASSPGLGADEQYF
J gene: TRBJ2-7
V gene: TRBV7-6
D gene: TRBD2
clone size: .

CDR3 DNA: TGCAGCGCAGGTGCACCGGGGAACAGGGGGCTCTACGAGCAGTACTTC
CDR3 protein: CSAGAPGNRGLYEQYF
J gene: TRBJ2-7
V gene: TRBV29-1
D gene: TRBD1
clone size: .

CDR3 DNA: TGTGCCACCAGTGAAGGGGCGCAGACCCAGTACTTC
CDR3 protein: CATSEGAQTQYF
J gene: TRBJ2-5
V gene: TRBV15
D gene: .
clone size: .

CDR3 DNA: TGTGCCAGCAGCCCTTATGATTCCTACGAGCAGTACTTC
CDR3 protein: CASSPYDSYEQYF
J gene: TRBJ2-7
V gene: TRBV9
D gene: .
clone size: .

CDR3 DNA: TGTGCCAGCAGTTACTACCTAGCGGGAGCGGATGAGCAGTTCTTC
CDR3 protein: CASSYYLAGADEQFF
J gene: TRBJ2-1
V gene: TRBV6-5
D gene: TRBD2
clone size: .

CDR3 DNA: TGTGCCAGCAGCTCCTACTACGAGCAGTACTTC
CDR3 protein: CASSSYYEQYF
J gene: TRBJ2-7
V gene: TRBV11-1
D gene: .
clone size: .

CDR3 DNA: TGTGCCAGCAGTTCACGGGATTCGGGACAGGGTAAAGCTTTCTTT
CDR3 protein: CASSSRDSGQGKAFF
J gene: TRBJ1-1
V gene: TRBV27
D gene: TRBD1
clone size: .

CDR3 DNA: TGTGCCAGCAGCTTAGGACTTTTGGGACTAGCGGGGAGCTATACGCAGTATTTT
CDR3 protein: CASSLGLLGLAGSYTQYF
J gene: TRBJ2-3
V gene: TRBV7-8
D gene: TRBD2
clone size: .

CDR3 DNA: TGTGCCAGCAGCTCTCACGGGGGGGACAGCCGACGGCCCTACGAGCAGTACTTC
CDR3 protein: CASSSHGGDSRRPYEQYF
J gene: TRBJ2-7
V gene: TRBV7-3
D gene: .
clone size: .

CDR3 DNA: TGTGCCAGTAGTATAATGGGGGGCGGCTATGGCTACACCTTC
CDR3 protein: CASSIMGGGYGYTF
J gene: TRBJ1-2
V gene: TRBV19
D gene: .
clone size: .

CDR3 DNA: TGTGCCAGCAGTCTCACGGGACTAGCGGGAGTTTTTGGTACCGGGGAGCTGTTTTTT
CDR3 protein: CASSLTGLAGVFGTGELFF
J gene: TRBJ2-2
V gene: TRBV27
D gene: TRBD2
clone size: .

CDR3 DNA: TGTGCCAGCAGCACGACCGGGACCCAGTACTTC
CDR3 protein: CASSTTGTQYF
J gene: TRBJ2-5
V gene: TRBV5-4
D gene: .
clone size: .

CDR3 DNA: TGTGCCAGCAGTTATAGGGCGGGAGACTACGAGCAGTACTTC
CDR3 protein: CASSYRAGDYEQYF
J gene: TRBJ2-7
V gene: TRBV6-6
D gene: TRBD2
clone size: .

CDR3 DNA: TGTGCCAGCAGCCCACTTGACAGCCAAGAGACCCAGTACTTC
CDR3 protein: CASSPLDSQETQYF
J gene: TRBJ2-5
V gene: TRBV9
D gene: .
clone size: .

CDR3 DNA: TGTGCCAGCAGCGTAGGGAGATATAGCACAGATACGCAGTATTTT
CDR3 protein: CASSVGRYSTDTQYF
J gene: TRBJ2-3
V gene: TRBV9
D gene: .
clone size: .

CDR3 DNA: TGTGCCAGCAGCCCCGGGAGCGGAACCTACGAGCAGTACTTC
CDR3 protein: CASSPGSGTYEQYF
J gene: TRBJ2-7
V gene: TRBV9
D gene: .
clone size: .

CDR3 DNA: TGTGCCAGCAGCTTACCCGGTGTAGCGGGAGGACTGAAAGAGACCCAGTACTTC
CDR3 protein: CASSLPGVAGGLKETQYF
J gene: TRBJ2-5
V gene: TRBV7-8
D gene: TRBD2
clone size: .

CDR3 DNA: TGTGCCAGCAGCCCCTCTAGCACAGATACGCAGTATTTT
CDR3 protein: CASSPSSTDTQYF
J gene: TRBJ2-3
V gene: TRBV5-4
D gene: .
clone size: .

CDR3 DNA: TGTGCCAGCAGTGGAAAAAGCGGGAGGTCCTACAATGAGCAGTTCTTC
CDR3 protein: CASSGKSGRSYNEQFF
J gene: TRBJ2-1
V gene: TRBV9
D gene: TRBD2
clone size: .

CDR3 DNA: TGTGCTAGTGGCTGGGGAGGGGATACGCAGTATTTT
CDR3 protein: CASGWGGDTQYF
J gene: TRBJ2-3
V gene: TRBV12-5
D gene: TRBD2
clone size: .

CDR3 DNA: TGTGCCAGCAGCAAAGTGGAGCGGGAGGGCCCTCGTCGGGCCAAAAACATTCAGTACTTC
CDR3 protein: CASSKVEREGPRRAKNIQYF
J gene: TRBJ2-4
V gene: TRBV21-1
D gene: .
clone size: .

CDR3 DNA: TGCGCCAGCAGCCAAGATCGGAGAGGAGTGAACACTGAAGCTTTCTTT
CDR3 protein: CASSQDRRGVNTEAFF
J gene: TRBJ1-1
V gene: TRBV4-3
D gene: .
clone size: .

CDR3 DNA: TGTGCCAGCAGCGTGGGACCCGCGAGGGTCTTC
CDR3 protein: CASSVGPARVF
J gene: TRBJ2-1
V gene: TRBV7-9
D gene: .
clone size: once